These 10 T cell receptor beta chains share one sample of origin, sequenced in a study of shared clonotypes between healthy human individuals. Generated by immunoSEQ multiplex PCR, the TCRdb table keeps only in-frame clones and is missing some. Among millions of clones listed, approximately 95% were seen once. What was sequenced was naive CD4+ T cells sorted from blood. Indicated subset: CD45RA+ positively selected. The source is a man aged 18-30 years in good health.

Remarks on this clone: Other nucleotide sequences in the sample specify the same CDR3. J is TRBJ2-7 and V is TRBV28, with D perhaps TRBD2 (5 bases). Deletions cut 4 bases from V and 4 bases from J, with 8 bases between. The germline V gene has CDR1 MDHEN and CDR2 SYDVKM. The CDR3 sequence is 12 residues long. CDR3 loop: CASSSGRYEQYF. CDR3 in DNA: TGTGCCAGCAGTTCGGGGAGATACGAGCAGTACTTC.

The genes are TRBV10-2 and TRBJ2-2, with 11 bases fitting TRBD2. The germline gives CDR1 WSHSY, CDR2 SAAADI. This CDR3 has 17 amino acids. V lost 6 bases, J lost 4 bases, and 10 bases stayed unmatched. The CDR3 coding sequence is TGCGCCAGCAGAAACCATAGCGGGAGGGCCCCCACCGGGGAGCTGTTTTTT. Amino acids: CASRNHSGRAPTGELFF.

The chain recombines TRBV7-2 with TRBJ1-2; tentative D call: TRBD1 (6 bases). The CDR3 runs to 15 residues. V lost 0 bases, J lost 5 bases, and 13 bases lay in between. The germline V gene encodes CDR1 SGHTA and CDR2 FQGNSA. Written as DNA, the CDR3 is TGTGCCAGCAGCTTAGCGGGGGGCAGTTTATATGGCTACACCTTC. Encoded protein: CASSLAGGSLYGYTF.

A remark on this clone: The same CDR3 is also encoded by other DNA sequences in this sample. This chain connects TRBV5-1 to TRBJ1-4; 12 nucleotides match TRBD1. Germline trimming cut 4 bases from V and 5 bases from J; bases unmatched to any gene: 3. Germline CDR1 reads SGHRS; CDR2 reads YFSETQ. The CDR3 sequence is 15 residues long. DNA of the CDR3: TGCGCCAGCAGCCCGGGACAGGGGGCAAATGAAAAACTGTTTTTT. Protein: CASSPGQGANEKLFF.

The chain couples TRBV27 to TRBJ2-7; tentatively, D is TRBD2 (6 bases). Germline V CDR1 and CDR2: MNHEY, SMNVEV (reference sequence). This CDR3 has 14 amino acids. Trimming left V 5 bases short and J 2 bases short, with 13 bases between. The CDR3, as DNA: TGTGCCAGCAGTCCCTTAGCGGAGCCCTACGAGCAGTACTTC. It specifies CASSPLAEPYEQYF.

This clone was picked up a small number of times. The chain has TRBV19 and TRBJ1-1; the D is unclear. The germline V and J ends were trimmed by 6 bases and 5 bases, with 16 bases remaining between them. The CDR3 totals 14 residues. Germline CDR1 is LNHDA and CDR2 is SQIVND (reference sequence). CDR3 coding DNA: TGTGCCAGTAGAGCGGAATTCGTCGTTACTGAAGCTTTCTTT. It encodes CASRAEFVVTEAFF.

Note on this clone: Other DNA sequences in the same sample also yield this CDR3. The chain's CDR3 is CASSRGQNYGYTF. CDR3 DNA: TGTGCCAGCAGTAGGGGACAGAACTATGGCTACACCTTC. The gene calls are TRBV6-5 and TRBJ1-2, with TRBD1 matching over 7 bases. The CDR3 is made up of 13 amino acids. The junction had 2 bases not matched to a gene; V was cut back by 5 bases and J by 2 bases. Germline V gives CDR1 MNHEY, CDR2 SVGAGI.

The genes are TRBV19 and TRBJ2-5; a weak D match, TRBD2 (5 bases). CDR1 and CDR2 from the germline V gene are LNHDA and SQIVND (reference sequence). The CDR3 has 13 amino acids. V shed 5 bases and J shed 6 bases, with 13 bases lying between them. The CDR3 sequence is CASSSPSLKTQYF. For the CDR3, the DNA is TGTGCCAGTAGTTCCCCTAGCCTGAAGACCCAGTACTTC.

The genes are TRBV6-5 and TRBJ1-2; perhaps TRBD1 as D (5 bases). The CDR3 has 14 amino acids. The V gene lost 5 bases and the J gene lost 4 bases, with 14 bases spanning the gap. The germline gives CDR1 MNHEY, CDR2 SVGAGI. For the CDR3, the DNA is TGTGCCAGCAGTGGGTCCGGGACCTCCTATGGCTACACCTTC. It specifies CASSGSGTSYGYTF.

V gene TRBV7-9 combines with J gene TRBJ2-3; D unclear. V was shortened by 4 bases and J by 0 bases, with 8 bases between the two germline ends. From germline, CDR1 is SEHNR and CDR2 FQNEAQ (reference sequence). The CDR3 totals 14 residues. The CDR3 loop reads CASSWRFSTDTQYF. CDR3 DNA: TGTGCCAGCAGCTGGCGTTTCAGCACAGATACGCAGTATTTT.